This entry features one T cell receptor beta chain sequence. CDR1 is SGHTA and CDR2 is FQGTGA in the germline V gene. The CDR3 is 13 amino acids. The junction had 4 bases not matched to a gene; V was cut back by 3 bases and J by 8 bases. TCRdb's copy holds only in-frame clones and misses some; the assay was immunoSEQ multiplex PCR. The sample consists of some 150,000 clones, roughly 91% of them appearing once. This record comes from a study of OX40 agonist ivuxolimab in advanced cancers. This receptor was obtained from an adult with an advanced solid tumor such as melanoma, head and neck, liver or kidney cancer. The chain joins TRBV7-3 to TRBJ1-2; the match to TRBD1 covers 9 bases. The sample was CD4+ or CD8+ T cells sorted from blood, taken in a trial of the OX40 agonist ivuxolimab. DNA for the CDR3: TGTGCCAGCAGCTTTACAGGGGGCGAGGGCTACACCTTC. It specifies CASSFTGGEGYTF.